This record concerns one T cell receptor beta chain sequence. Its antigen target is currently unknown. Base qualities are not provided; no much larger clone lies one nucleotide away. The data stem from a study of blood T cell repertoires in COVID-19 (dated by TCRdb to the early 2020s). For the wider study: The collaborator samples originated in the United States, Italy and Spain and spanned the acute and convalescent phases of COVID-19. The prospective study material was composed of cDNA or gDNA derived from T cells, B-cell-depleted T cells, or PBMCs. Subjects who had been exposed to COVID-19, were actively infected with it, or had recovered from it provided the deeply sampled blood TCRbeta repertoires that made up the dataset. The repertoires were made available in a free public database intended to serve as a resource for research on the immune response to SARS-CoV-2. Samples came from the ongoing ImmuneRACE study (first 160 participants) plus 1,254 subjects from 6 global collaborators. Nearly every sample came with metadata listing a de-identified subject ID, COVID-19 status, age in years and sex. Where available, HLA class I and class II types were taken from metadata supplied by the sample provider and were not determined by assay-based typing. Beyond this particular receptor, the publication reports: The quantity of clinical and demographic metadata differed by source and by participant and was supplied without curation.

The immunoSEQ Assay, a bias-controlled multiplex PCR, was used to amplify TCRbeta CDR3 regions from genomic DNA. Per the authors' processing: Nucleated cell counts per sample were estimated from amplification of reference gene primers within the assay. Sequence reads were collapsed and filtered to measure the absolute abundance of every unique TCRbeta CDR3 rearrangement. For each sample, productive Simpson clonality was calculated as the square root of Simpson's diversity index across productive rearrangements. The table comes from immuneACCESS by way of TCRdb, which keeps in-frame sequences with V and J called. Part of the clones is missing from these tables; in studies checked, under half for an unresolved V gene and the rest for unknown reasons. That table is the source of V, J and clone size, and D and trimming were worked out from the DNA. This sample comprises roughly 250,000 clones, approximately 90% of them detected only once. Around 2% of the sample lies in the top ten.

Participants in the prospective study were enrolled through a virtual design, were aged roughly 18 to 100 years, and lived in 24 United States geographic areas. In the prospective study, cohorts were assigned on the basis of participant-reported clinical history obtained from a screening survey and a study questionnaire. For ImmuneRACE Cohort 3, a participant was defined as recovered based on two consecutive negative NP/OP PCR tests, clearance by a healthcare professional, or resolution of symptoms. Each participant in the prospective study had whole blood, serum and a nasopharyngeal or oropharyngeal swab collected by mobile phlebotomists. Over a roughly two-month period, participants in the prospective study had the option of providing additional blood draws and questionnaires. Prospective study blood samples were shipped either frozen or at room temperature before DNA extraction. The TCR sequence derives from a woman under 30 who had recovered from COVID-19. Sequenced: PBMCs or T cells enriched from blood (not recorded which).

The nucleotides read TGCAGCGCTAGGGACAGCTACTACGAGCAGTACTTC. It translates as CSARDSYYEQYF. Rearrangement joined TRBV29-1 to TRBJ2-7; 7 bases in the junction line up with TRBD1. The junction shows trimming of 7 bases on V and 3 bases on J, and the gene matches do not reach 6 bases of it. Reading the germline V gene gives CDR1 SQVTM and CDR2 ANQGSEA. Spanning cysteine to phenylalanine, the CDR3 consists of 12 amino acids. Just CDR3 DNA is preserved here, 36 bases in frame from base 1.